Listed below are T cell receptor beta chains from one sample, sequenced in a study of response to subunit inactivated influenza vaccine. TCRdb reanalysed the RT-PCR reads using MiXCR and keeps one entry per CDR3 protein. The sample holds approximately 200,000 distinct CDR3 sequences, approximately 15% seen once. The material was CD8+ T cells sorted from PBMCs, obtained around 5 days after vaccination. The receptors shown here come from a man aged 50 to 60 who received an inactivated influenza vaccine. CDR3s include the opening cysteine and the closing phenylalanine or tryptophan. The D gene is left open where the match is weak. Where a row states a size, it is once, few, many or the class of an expanded clone; other rows omit it.

few	TRBJ2-7	TRBV5-6	TRBD2	TGTGCCAGCAGTTTCCCTAGCGGGAGTGTCTCCTACGAGCAGTACTTC	CASSFPSGSVSYEQYF
NA	TRBJ1-1	TRBV4-1	TRBD1	TGCGCCAGCAGCCACGGGACAGCGGAGGGAGCTTTCTTT	CASSHGTAEGAFF
few	TRBJ2-2	TRBV29-1	NA	TGCAGCGTTCATGCAGGTGACACCGGGGAGCTGTTTTTT	CSVHAGDTGELFF
few	TRBJ2-1	TRBV4-1	TRBD2	TGCGCCAGCAGCCATTCTAGCGGGGATTACAATGAGCAGTTCTTC	CASSHSSGDYNEQFF
NA	TRBJ2-1	TRBV7-2	TRBD2	TGTGCCAGCAGTCCCCCTCTGACTAGCGGGAGGAAGAATGAGCAGTTCTTC	CASSPPLTSGRKNEQFF
many	TRBJ2-1	TRBV9	TRBD2	TGTGCCAGCAGCGCCGCCGGGACTAGCCACAGTGAGCAGTTCTTC	CASSAAGTSHSEQFF
NA	TRBJ2-1	TRBV7-6	TRBD2	TGTGCCAGCAGCTATAGCGGGCGGCTCTACAATGAGCAGTTCTTC	CASSYSGRLYNEQFF
many	TRBJ2-3	TRBV9	NA	TGTGCCAGCAGCGGAGGACACTCATTAGATACGCAGTATTTT	CASSGGHSLDTQYF
NA	TRBJ2-7	TRBV7-6	TRBD2	TGTGCCAGCAGCCCAATTGGCGGGAGCTCCTACGATGGGCAGTACTTC	CASSPIGGSSYDGQYF
few	TRBJ2-7	TRBV7-9	NA	TGTGCCAGCAGCTTAGTAGGCAGTGGGTATACCCAGTACGAGCAGTACTTC	CASSLVGSGYTQYEQYF
NA	TRBJ2-1	TRBV19	TRBD1	TGTGCCAGTAGTAAGGGGGCTGCCTACAATGAGCAGTTCTTC	CASSKGAAYNEQFF
NA	TRBJ2-5	TRBV27	TRBD1	TGTGCCAGCAGTCATACAGGGGGGGAGACCCAGTACTTC	CASSHTGGETQYF
few	TRBJ1-4	TRBV2	TRBD1	TGTGCCAGCAGCGCCGGGACAGGGGTCGAAAAACTGTTTTTT	CASSAGTGVEKLFF
few	TRBJ2-7	TRBV3-1	NA	TGTGCCAGCAGCCAAGTTAGTCACCACAACTACGAGCAGTACTTC	CASSQVSHHNYEQYF
once	TRBJ2-3	TRBV11-2	TRBD2	TGTGCCAGCAGCTTTTTTAGCGGGAGGCCATCGGATACGCAGTATTTT	CASSFFSGRPSDTQYF
few	TRBJ1-3	TRBV12-3/TRBV12-4	NA	TGTGCCAGCGGAAGGACAGTCTCTGGAAACACCATATATTTT	CASGRTVSGNTIYF
NA	TRBJ1-5	TRBV5-1	NA	TGCGCCAGCAGCTGGACGGGGGCCCTTTTTCAGCCCCAGCATTTT	CASSWTGALFQPQHF
NA	TRBJ2-5	TRBV28	TRBD2	TGTGCCAGCAGTTTAATCGGGACTAGCGGGGAGGAGACCCAGTACTTC	CASSLIGTSGEETQYF
few	TRBJ2-7	TRBV7-6	TRBD1	TGTGCCAGCAGCAGAGGGGACAGTACCTACGAGCAGTACTTC	CASSRGDSTYEQYF
NA	TRBJ2-1	TRBV6-5	NA	TGTGCCAGCAGTTACGGTCACACGTTGGAGCAGTTCTTC	CASSYGHTLEQFF
few	TRBJ2-7	TRBV15	NA	TGTGCCACCAGCAGAGTAGACAGGAACTACGAGCAGTACTTC	CATSRVDRNYEQYF
NA	TRBJ2-3	TRBV20-1	TRBD2	TGCAGTGCTAGGACTAGCGGGACCACAGATACGCAGTATTTT	CSARTSGTTDTQYF
NA	TRBJ1-4	TRBV13	TRBD1	TGTGCCAGCAGCTTTAGACAGGGGGCAGGCGAAAAACTGTTTTTT	CASSFRQGAGEKLFF
NA	TRBJ2-5	TRBV7-8	NA	TGTGCCAGCAGCTTACGGATCTGGGAAGAGACCCAGTACTTC	CASSLRIWEETQYF
few	TRBJ2-1	TRBV12-3/TRBV12-4	NA	TGTGCCAGCAGTTTAACCCCCACGGAAGGGCAGTTCTTC	CASSLTPTEGQFF
many	TRBJ2-3	TRBV11-2	TRBD1	TGTGCCAGCAGCTTCGACAGGGAGTACGCAGATACGCAGTATTTT	CASSFDREYADTQYF
NA	TRBJ2-3	TRBV7-9	NA	TGTGCCAGCAGCTTCACTCTTCAATCCACAGATACGCAGTATTTT	CASSFTLQSTDTQYF
NA	TRBJ2-7	TRBV7-2	TRBD2	TGTGCCAGCAGCCCCAGGTTTAGCGGGGTCTACGAGCAGTACTTC	CASSPRFSGVYEQYF
NA	TRBJ2-1	TRBV5-1	NA	TGCGCCAGCAGCTTGGAACGGCCTAACTACAATGAGCAGTTCTTC	CASSLERPNYNEQFF
NA	TRBJ2-1	TRBV7-9	NA	TGTGCCACCCGAGACAGTCACAATGAGCAGTTCTTC	CATRDSHNEQFF
many	TRBJ2-3	TRBV10-1	TRBD2	TGCGCCAGCAGTGACCTACCGGGACTAGCTGTCGATACGCAGTATTTT	CASSDLPGLAVDTQYF
NA	TRBJ2-7	TRBV27	NA	TGTGCCAGCCGCGACCTACTTATGCCCTACGAGCAGTACTTC	CASRDLLMPYEQYF
few	TRBJ1-2	TRBV10-1	NA	TGCGCCAGCAGTGAAAACACCAACTATGGCTACACCTTC	CASSENTNYGYTF
NA	TRBJ2-1	TRBV2	TRBD2	TGTGCCAGCAGTCCGGGACTAGCGGGATTGGGGGATGAGCAGTTCTTC	CASSPGLAGLGDEQFF
many	TRBJ2-2	TRBV15	NA	TGTGCCACCAGCAGACCGGGGTCAGGGGATAGGGAGCTGTTTTTT	CATSRPGSGDRELFF
many	TRBJ2-7	TRBV7-6	NA	TGTGCCAGCAGTACCGTCGACGGGGGCGAGCAGTACTTC	CASSTVDGGEQYF
NA	TRBJ2-7	TRBV27	NA	TGTGCCAGCAGTTTAAGTTCTAGCGCGTCAGCCTACGAGCAGTACTTC	CASSLSSSASAYEQYF
NA	TRBJ2-3	TRBV28	TRBD2	TGTGCCAGCAGCCGTGGGACTAGCGGGGGCGCAGATACGCAGTATTTT	CASSRGTSGGADTQYF
few	TRBJ2-1	TRBV27	NA	TGTGCCAGCAGTTTATCAAGGCCGAATCTGCGTAGCTCCTACAATGAGCAGTTCTTC	CASSLSRPNLRSSYNEQFF
few	TRBJ2-1	TRBV4-3	NA	TGCGCCAGCAGCCAAGAAAGGTTGAGCTCCTACAATGAGCAGTTCTTC	CASSQERLSSYNEQFF
NA	TRBJ2-1	TRBV28	NA	TGTGCCAGCAGTTTACGAGCCAGGTATTACAATGAGCAGTTCTTC	CASSLRARYYNEQFF
few	TRBJ2-3	TRBV12-3/TRBV12-4	NA	TGTGCCAGCAGTTTATATCAGCCAGATACGCAGTATTTT	CASSLYQPDTQYF
NA	TRBJ1-5	TRBV6-1	TRBD1	TGTGCCAGCAGTGAAGGGCCAGGGGGTCAGCCCCAGCATTTT	CASSEGPGGQPQHF
many	TRBJ2-3	TRBV4-3	TRBD2	TGCGCCAGCAGCCAAGATGAAGCGGCGGGAGGCCTAAATACGCAGTATTTT	CASSQDEAAGGLNTQYF
few	TRBJ2-1	TRBV29-1	NA	TGCAGCGTTGAATTGGGAGGCCAGGGTACCTACAATGAGCAGTTCTTC	CSVELGGQGTYNEQFF
NA	TRBJ2-7	TRBV29-1	TRBD2	TGCAGCGTTGCCCTAGCGGAACACTACGAGCAGTACTTC	CSVALAEHYEQYF
NA	TRBJ2-7	TRBV15	NA	TGTGCCACCAGCAGAGAGAGGGGGGGATTAGGGACAGACTCCTACGAGCAGTACTTC	CATSRERGGLGTDSYEQYF
few	TRBJ1-2	TRBV11-2	NA	TGTGCCAGCAGCTCCTCGATCTATTACACCTTC	CASSSSIYYTF